A single sample is the source of the 14 T cell receptor beta chains below, sequenced in a study of glioma-infiltrating T cells after dendritic cell vaccination. Data came from immunoSEQ multiplex PCR; TCRdb stores just in-frame clones and leaves some out. The sample has around 37,000 clones, just under 85% seen once. Here the sequenced sample was blood, taken before dendritic cell vaccination. The receptor set was obtained from a human donor with glioblastoma.

This clone was picked up one time. The V call is TRBV19, the J call TRBJ1-2; D is ambiguous. The CDR3 is 11 residues long. With 5 bases removed from V and 5 bases from J, the gap between germline ends came to 6 bases. CDR1 is LNHDA, CDR2 SQIVND, per germline (reference sequence). This CDR3 reads CASSSHYGYTF. CDR3 sequence (DNA): TGTGCCAGTAGTTCCCATTATGGCTACACCTTC.

The chain uses TRBV7-9 and TRBJ2-7, with a weak D call TRBD1 (6 bases). This CDR3 has 16 residues. Trimming left V 3 bases short and J 2 bases short, with 17 bases between. Germline-derived CDR1 and CDR2 are SEHNR and FQNEAQ (reference sequence). CDR3 coding DNA: TGTGCCAGCAGCTTGGGGTCGTGGGACACCACCTACGAGCAGTACTTC. It yields the protein CASSLGSWDTTYEQYF. Based on the CDR3 plus reference TRBV7-9 and TRBJ2-7, the full variable domain is DTGVSQNPRHKITKRGQNVTFRCDPISEHNRLYWYRQTLGQGPEFLTYFQNEAQLEKSRLLSDRFSAERPKGSFSTLEIQRTEQGDSAMYLCASSLGSWDTTYEQYFGPGTRLTVT.

J is TRBJ1-5 and V is TRBV19, with D possibly matching TRBD1 (5 bases). The CDR3 length is 13 residues. The germline V gene has CDR1 LNHDA and CDR2 SQIVND (reference sequence). Trimming removed 3 bases at V and 4 bases at J, with 7 bases between. DNA for the CDR3: TGTGCCAGTAGTATCCGACAGAATCAGCCCCAGCATTTT. It specifies CASSIRQNQPQHF.

The chain carries TRBV7-6 and TRBJ1-3; TRBD1 agrees at 9 bases. The CDR3 is 17 amino acids. V shed 5 bases, J shed 0 bases, and the junction held 8 bases outside the gene matches. From germline, CDR1 is SGHVS and CDR2 FNYEAQ. The chain's CDR3 is CASSQRTGASSGNTIYF. As DNA, the CDR3 is TGTGCCAGCAGCCAACGGACAGGGGCGAGCTCTGGAAACACCATATATTTT.

The J gene is TRBJ1-2, the V gene TRBV7-2; weak D call: TRBD1 (6 bases). The germline CDR1 and CDR2 sequences are SGHTA and FQGNSA. The CDR3 is made up of 14 amino acids. The V gene lost 1 base and the J gene lost 2 bases, with 8 bases spanning the gap. The CDR3 reads CASSLVRGNYGYTF. The DNA of the CDR3 is TGTGCCAGCAGCTTAGTGAGGGGGAACTATGGCTACACCTTC.

The chain joins TRBV4-3 to TRBJ2-5, with 9 positions matching TRBD1. Trimming cost V 5 bases and J 5 bases; bases outside gene matches: 9. This CDR3 is 15 amino acids long. Germline CDR1 and CDR2: LGHNA and YSLEER. The CDR3 sequence: CASSGGTGRDETQYF. CDR3 bases: TGCGCCAGCAGCGGAGGGACAGGGAGGGATGAGACCCAGTACTTC.

The chain carries TRBV5-4 and TRBJ2-4; D possibly corresponds to TRBD1 (6 bases). The germline V gene has CDR1 SGHNT and CDR2 YYREEE (reference sequence). The V gene lost 0 bases and the J gene lost 0 bases, with 13 bases spanning the gap. The CDR3 is 17 amino acids. The CDR3 loop reads CASSLGGPGLAKNIQYF. In DNA, the CDR3 is TGTGCCAGCAGCTTGGGGGGGCCAGGTCTAGCCAAAAACATTCAGTACTTC.

This clone has only one observation. The chain employs TRBV7-6 and TRBJ2-1, with 9 bases identical to TRBD2. V dropped 5 bases and J dropped 4; count of bases not matched to a gene: 9. The CDR3 consists of 16 residues. Germline lookup yields CDR1 SGHVS and CDR2 FNYEAQ. CDR3 in DNA: TGTGCCAGCAGCAAAAGGATAGCGGGGGCGTACAATGAGCAGTTCTTC. This gives the protein CASSKRIAGAYNEQFF.

CDR3 amino acids: CASTMGLTNEQFF. Here the CDR3 DNA reads TGTGCCAGCACCATGGGGCTCACCAATGAGCAGTTCTTC. This chain joins TRBV25-1 and TRBJ2-1, with TRBD1 as a possible D gene (5 bases). Germline CDR1 and CDR2: MGHDK and SYGVNS. V was shortened by 7 bases and J by 6 bases, with 13 bases between the two germline ends. The CDR3 covers 13 residues. Full variable domain (missing parts from reference TRBV25-1 and TRBJ2-1): EADIYQTPRYLVIGTGKKITLECSQTMGHDKMYWYQQDPGMELHLIHYSYGVNSTEKGDLSSESTVSRIRTEHFPLTLESARPSHTSQYLCASTMGLTNEQFFGPGTRLTVL.

The chain couples TRBV2 to TRBJ1-5; 7 nucleotides agree with TRBD1. After removal of 5 bases from V and 1 base from J, the junction contained 11 bases not matched to a gene. The CDR3 extends over 17 amino acids. CDR1 and CDR2 (germline): SNHLY, FYNNEI. CDR3 region: CASSSPGQTLSNQPQHF. The CDR3 nucleotides read TGTGCCAGCAGTTCGCCGGGACAGACCTTGAGCAATCAGCCCCAGCATTTT.

The CDR3 DNA is TGCAGTGCAGGTGGGAGCACTGAAGCTTTCTTT. The encoded protein is CSAGGSTEAFF. This chain links TRBV29-1 with TRBJ1-1; D gene unclear. CDR3 length equals 11 residues. Germline CDR1 reads SQVTM; CDR2 reads ANQGSEA.

The chain employs TRBV11-3 and TRBJ2-5, with a tentative D call TRBD2 (5 bases). The DNA end lines up better with TRBJ2-7; the J call may be wrong. Looked up from germline, CDR1 is SGHNT and CDR2 is YENEEA. CDR3 length: 14 residues. The CDR3 region has the DNA TGTGCCAGCAGCCCCGGGTCCGTTGGAGGCGAGCAGTACTTC. Translating gives CASSPGSVGGEQYF.

The chain joins TRBV27 to TRBJ2-3; 7 bases map to TRBD1. V shed 5 bases and J 1 base; nucleotides not matched to a gene: 9. Per the germline V gene, CDR1 is MNHEY and CDR2 is SMNVEV (reference sequence). The CDR3 length is 16 residues. CDR3 DNA sequence: TGTGCCAGCAGTCCCCAGATCGGACAGGGCACAGATACGCAGTATTTT. The encoded protein is CASSPQIGQGTDTQYF.

The genes are TRBV18 and TRBJ1-6; D possibly corresponds to TRBD1 (5 bases). Trimming shortened V by 2 bases and J by 7 bases, and 15 bases separated the two germline ends. This CDR3 spans 16 amino acids. The germline V gene has CDR1 KGHSH and CDR2 LQKENI. CDR3 region: CASSPAGLLLNSPLHF. CDR3 DNA sequence: TGTGCCAGCTCACCAGCGGGACTTTTATTGAATTCACCCCTCCACTTT.